Detailed here is one TCR beta chain. This specimen comes from a study of control samples from healthy donors and cancer patients. From germline, CDR1 is MDHEN and CDR2 SYDVKM. The CDR3 runs to 15 residues. V lost 4 bases to trimming and J lost 2 bases; unmatched junction nucleotides: 5. Profiling relied on immunoSEQ multiplex PCR, and the TCRdb table lists in-frame clones only, not all of them. The repertoire has 200,000 or so clones, around 94% of them found once; the top ten carry roughly 1.6%. The sequenced sample was blood. The receptor was derived from a man aged 45 to 65 in good health. The rearrangement links TRBV28 to TRBJ2-7; TRBD2 matches 10 bases. The CDR3 here is CASSSIAGGPYEQYF. CDR3 DNA: TGTGCCAGCAGTTCCATAGCGGGGGGACCCTACGAGCAGTACTTC.